Each of the 13 T cell receptor beta chains below was sequenced from the same sample in a study of T cell changes during pregnancy in multiple sclerosis. Sequencing used immunoSEQ multiplex PCR; TCRdb keeps in-frame clones, though not all of them. The repertoire consists of about 93,000 clones, with 85% to 95% occurring once and the leading ten covering approximately 2%. Sequences were derived from peripheral blood, sampled after pregnancy. These TCRs come from a female donor with multiple sclerosis, enrolled in a pregnancy study.

Only one count was recorded for this clone. This chain uses TRBV5-6 with TRBJ1-1; TRBD1 aligns across 7 bases. The CDR3 totals 14 residues. Germline assignment: CDR1 SGHDT and CDR2 YYEEEE. J gave up 5 bases and V 4 bases, and 8 bases lay outside the gene matches. CDR3 sequence: CASSKGQPVTEAFF. As DNA, the CDR3 is TGTGCCAGCAGCAAGGGACAGCCAGTTACTGAAGCTTTCTTT.

The V and J genes are TRBV5-6 and TRBJ2-3; unclear D gene. The CDR3 covers 11 residues. V dropped 5 bases and J dropped 4 bases, with 5 bases sitting between them. The germline V gene encodes CDR1 SGHDT and CDR2 YYEEEE. The CDR3 spells CASRRADTQYF. In nucleotides, the CDR3 is TGTGCCAGCAGACGGGCAGATACGCAGTATTTT.

The chain uses TRBV7-2 and TRBJ1-5; perhaps TRBD1 as D (6 bases). Germline lookup yields CDR1 SGHTA and CDR2 FQGNSA. The V end was cut by 5 bases, the J end by 3 bases, with 11 bases between. This CDR3 has 14 residues. CDR3 in amino acids: CASSQRDTNQPQHF. The CDR3 coding sequence is TGTGCCAGCAGCCAGAGGGACACCAATCAGCCCCAGCATTTT.

This clone was observed a handful of times. The genes are TRBV19 and TRBJ1-1, with a weak D call TRBD1 (6 bases). The CDR3 has 15 residues. Germline assignment: CDR1 LNHDA and CDR2 SQIVND (reference sequence). V lost 5 bases and J 1 base, leaving 14 bases between the germline ends. The CDR3 protein is CASSVSDRWNTEAFF. CDR3 DNA sequence: TGTGCCAGTAGTGTATCGGACAGATGGAACACTGAAGCTTTCTTT.

This chain joins TRBV7-2 and TRBJ2-2, with unresolved D. Germline V CDR1 and CDR2: SGHTA, FQGNSA. This CDR3 is 12 amino acids long. V was shortened by 5 bases and J by 4 bases, with 5 bases between the two germline ends. This CDR3 reads CASSPFTGELFF. DNA for the CDR3: TGTGCCAGCAGCCCCTTCACCGGGGAGCTGTTTTTT.

The rearrangement joins TRBV19 to TRBJ2-1, with 11 nucleotides matching TRBD2. Germline V gene sequence: CDR1 LNHDA, CDR2 SQIVND (reference sequence). J lost 9 bases, V lost 5 bases, and 9 bases had no gene match. The length of the CDR3 is 15 residues. In DNA form, the CDR3 reads TGTGCCAGTAGTGGGTTAGCGGGGGGGCAGGGTGAGCAGTTCTTC. Protein product: CASSGLAGGQGEQFF.

This chain connects TRBV29-1 to TRBJ2-1; 10 nucleotides align to TRBD2. This CDR3 has 14 residues. Germline V gene lookup returns CDR1 SQVTM and CDR2 ANQGSEA. With 5 bases clipped from V and 8 bases from J, the junction kept 9 bases outside the gene matches. CDR3 amino acids: CSVSGGAGDHEQFF. CDR3 coding DNA: TGCAGCGTTAGCGGGGGGGCAGGGGATCATGAGCAGTTCTTC.

This clone has just one count. V usage is TRBV2 and J usage is TRBJ1-1; unclear D gene. In germline, CDR1 is SNHLY, CDR2 FYNNEI. This CDR3 region has 15 residues. V lost 3 bases and J 3 bases, leaving 14 bases between the germline ends. The CDR3 sequence: CASSDPNEGHTEAFF. CDR3 in DNA: TGTGCCAGCAGTGATCCCAACGAGGGCCACACTGAAGCTTTCTTT.

The chain uses TRBV29-1 and TRBJ2-1; a possible D gene is TRBD2 (6 bases). V lost 5 bases, J lost 5 bases, and 13 bases lay in between. This CDR3 region has 13 residues. Germline CDR1 SQVTM, CDR2 ANQGSEA. The CDR3 loop reads CSVYTGDHNEQFF. CDR3 nucleotides: TGCAGCGTTTATACGGGAGACCACAATGAGCAGTTCTTC.

V usage is TRBV9 and J usage is TRBJ2-7; TRBD2 agrees at 14 bases. The trim removed 0 bases at V and 13 bases at J, leaving 6 bases unmatched. This CDR3 comprises 14 residues. Germline assignment: CDR1 SGDLS and CDR2 YYNGEE. The CDR3 sequence: CASSVGTSGGRSYF. CDR3 in DNA: TGTGCCAGCAGCGTAGGGACTAGCGGGGGGCGGTCCTACTTC.

The J gene is TRBJ2-1, the V gene TRBV18; 7 bases match TRBD2. CDR3 size: 15 residues. The germline V gene encodes CDR1 KGHSH and CDR2 LQKENI. After removal of 3 bases from V and 7 bases from J, the junction contained 9 bases not matched to a gene. For the CDR3, the DNA is TGTGCCAGCTCACCTCCGGGACTATTGTATAATGAGCAGTTCTTC. It encodes CASSPPGLLYNEQFF.

The CDR3 spells CASSLGTGSTDTQYF. Here the CDR3 DNA reads TGTGCCAGCAGCTTAGGGACAGGGAGCACAGATACGCAGTATTTT. The chain combines TRBV7-6 with TRBJ2-3; 8 bases are shared with TRBD1. Germline CDR1 and CDR2: SGHVS and FNYEAQ. The CDR3 has 15 residues. Trimming removed 1 base from V and 0 bases from J; junction bases left unmatched: 0.

This sequence joins TRBV28 and TRBJ2-5, with TRBD2 matching over 8 bases. Unmatched junction bases numbered 10, after V lost 6 bases and J lost 4 bases. The CDR3 is 15 residues long. Germline CDR1 MDHEN, CDR2 SYDVKM. CDR3: CASSSGGAKGETQYF. The CDR3, as DNA: TGTGCCAGCAGCTCGGGAGGGGCCAAAGGAGAGACCCAGTACTTC.